This is a list of T cell receptor beta chains from one sample in a study of shared clonotypes between healthy human individuals. Assay: immunoSEQ multiplex PCR; the TCRdb copy retains only in-frame clones and omits some. The repertoire has a few million clones, around 93% of them found once; the top ten carry about 1.7%. The sequencing sample was made of naive CD8+ T cells from PBMCs. The receptors here all came from a man aged 18 to 30 in good health. Some clones in this sample may be carry-over from other donors' samples. CDR3s include the opening cysteine and the closing phenylalanine or tryptophan. The D gene is left open where the match is weak. Where a row states a size, it is once, few, many or the class of an expanded clone; other rows omit it.

TRBJ2-7,.,.,TRBV6-5,TGTGCCAGCAGAATCGACGAAGGGTACGAGCAGTACTTC,CASRIDEGYEQYF
TRBJ2-2,.,few,TRBV7-9,TGTGCCAGCAGCTTAGTGAGCAGGGAGGAAGAGCTGTTTTTT,CASSLVSREEELFF
TRBJ1-2,.,.,TRBV28,TGTGCCAGCAGTTTCCGTGGCAGGGCCTATGGCTACACCTTC,CASSFRGRAYGYTF
TRBJ2-1,.,.,TRBV4-2,TGTGCCAGCAGCCAAGTTGCTCCAATGGGATCCATAACCTACAATGAGCAGTTCTTC,CASSQVAPMGSITYNEQFF
TRBJ1-2,.,.,TRBV7-9,TGTGCCAGCAGCTCTCCCCTCGCCATGGCTCCCCAGGGCTACACCTTC,CASSSPLAMAPQGYTF
TRBJ2-3,TRBD2,.,TRBV9,TGTGCCAGCAGCGAGGGGGCTAGCGGGAGTAGGAATACGCAGTATTTT,CASSEGASGSRNTQYF
TRBJ2-2,TRBD1,.,TRBV19,TGTGCCAGCAGAATTCCCGACAGGGCGACCGGGGAGCTGTTTTTT,CASRIPDRATGELFF
TRBJ2-3,.,.,TRBV27,TGTGCCAGCAGTGACCCAGGGGATACAGATACGCAGTATTTT,CASSDPGDTDTQYF
TRBJ2-2,TRBD2,.,TRBV7-2,TGTGCCAGCAGCATGGGACTAGCGGGAGTTCGTACCGGGGAGCTGTTTTTT,CASSMGLAGVRTGELFF
TRBJ2-4,.,.,TRBV5-6,TGTGCCAGCAGTCGAGGCGAAAACATTCAGTACTTC,CASSRGENIQYF
TRBJ2-7,.,once,TRBV6-5,TGTGCCAGCAGCCCGCGGATAGAGTTTTCCTACGAGCAGTACTTC,CASSPRIEFSYEQYF
TRBJ2-7,.,.,TRBV11-2,TGTGCCAGCAGCTTAGGACAGATCTACGAGCAGTACTTC,CASSLGQIYEQYF
TRBJ2-7,.,.,TRBV27,TGTGCCAGCAGTCCAGGGGCAGGGGGGTACGAGCAGTACTTC,CASSPGAGGYEQYF
TRBJ2-3,TRBD2,.,TRBV7-3,TGTGCCAGCAGCCCCAGCGGGGTCACAGATACGCAGTATTTT,CASSPSGVTDTQYF
TRBJ2-3,.,.,TRBV7-9,TGTGCCAGCAGCTTACGCGGAACTACAGATACGCAGTATTTT,CASSLRGTTDTQYF
TRBJ1-2,.,.,TRBV27,TGTGCCAGCAGCTCGAGTGGTTATGGCTACACCTTC,CASSSSGYGYTF
TRBJ1-2,.,.,TRBV11-2,TGTGCCAGCAGCCCCCTGGAGGGATGGGTCGAAGGCTACACCTTC,CASSPLEGWVEGYTF